The TCR beta chain described here comes from a study of cytomegalovirus exposure and HLA in healthy donors (dated by TCRdb to 2017 to 2019). A note on the overall study: In an earlier analysis of about 560 of the donors, roughly 300 Gb of sequence data and 117 million unique TCR beta sequences from about 190 million T cells were reported. The study profiled the T cell repertoires of hundreds of subjects by immunosequencing and related them to cytomegalovirus serostatus. A later genetic analysis used genome-wide SNP genotypes for about 55% of the 666 donors, treating that subset as a discovery cohort. The study was designed to test whether signatures of past pathogen exposure could be identified by cataloging public T cell receptors. A later analysis re-analyzed previously published TCR beta repertoires from 500 to 700 donors and added high-resolution HLA genotyping to study TCR occurrence patterns. A separate validation cohort of roughly 130 different subjects was used in addition to the 666-subject first cohort. Approximately 300 gigabases of sequencing data and 70 million to 100 million unique TCR sequences were included in an early release covering about 700 HLA-typed donors. Typing coverage varied by locus: about 620-630 donors for A, B, C, DRB1 and DQB1; roughly 520 for DQA1; over 600 for DPA1; some 470 for DPB1. An earlier analysis of around 640 of the donors used high-throughput TCR beta sequencing to judge whether each TCR beta V gene segment behaved as functional or pseudogenic. The study combined high-throughput TCR immunosequencing, statistical association of individual TCRs with disease status, and machine learning to predict cytomegalovirus infection status. Both class I and class II loci were covered by HLA typing, at four-digit resolution. Donor age, sex, ethnicity and CMV serostatus were collected together with the repertoire data. Rather than drawing on any new phenotypic data, the later analysis identified candidate immune exposures from TCR beta sequences and the way those sequences occurred across donors. A handful of DR-DQ haplotypes were handled as single units for association and clustering because linkage in the cohort was strong. Among around 400 genotyped donors of the cohort, an average of approximately 230,000 unique TCR beta nucleotide sequences were sequenced per donor, around 18% of them non-productive. Every repertoire in the discovery cohort had been generated on one and the same sequencing platform. The genetic ancestry cluster associated with self-reported Caucasian donors included over 65% of the roughly 400 genotyped donors.

Notes on this clone: Its antigen target is currently unknown.

The method was the immunoSEQ multiplex PCR assay. For the multiplex PCR, a mixture combining 60 forward primers for TCR Vbeta segments and 13 reverse primers for TCR Jbeta segments was used. A multiplex PCR assay on genomic DNA amplified the CDR3 region of rearranged TCR beta genes. On the Illumina HiSeq System, the amplified TCR beta libraries were sequenced as 87-base-pair reads. As for the authors' bioinformatics: A later analysis tallied 75 million to 95 million unique TCR beta chains across the approximately 670 repertoires, and around 12 million of those chains were shared by two or more donors. Raw reads were error-corrected and collapsed into unique sequences with a nearest-neighbor algorithm that merged closely related sequences to remove PCR and sequencing errors. V, D and J gene segments were assigned by aligning CDR3 sequences to IMGT reference sequences. For a sequence to be retained, at least a six-nucleotide match to both a V gene segment and a J gene segment was required. A rearrangement counted as productive if the CDR3 had no stop codons and remained in frame with V and J, and every other rearrangement counted as non-productive. CDR3 was defined by IMGT convention, running from the second conserved V-encoded cysteine to the conserved J-encoded phenylalanine. The earlier analysis of about 610 of the donors excluded any sequence lacking an unambiguous match to a single V gene segment. In an earlier analysis of more than 500 of the donors, a V segment was called functional when productive rearrangements were above 56.7%, and segregating when the standard deviation between donors exceeded 5%. A statistical classification framework was built to diagnose cytomegalovirus status from the catalog of TCR beta chain sequences. In a later analysis, TCR nucleotide sequences were compared against IMGT/GENE-DB human TR gene sequences so that V and J genes could be assigned. The TCRdist pipeline was used in a later analysis to assign CDR3 sequences and most-parsimonious VDJ recombination scenarios. In a later analysis, each TCR beta chain was defined by its CDR3 amino acid sequence together with its V-gene family, and reads without a unique V-gene family were excluded. To address suspected cross-contamination and a sequencing artifact, a later analysis removed approximately 600 highly shared, low-generation-probability nucleotide sequences. A later analysis calculated a clonal expansion index for each public chain from normalized within-repertoire ranks of inferred template counts. In a later analysis, generation probabilities were computed with a VDJ recombination model fitted to out-of-frame rearrangements, and the resulting probabilities were checked against IGoR. In a later analysis, hypergeometric tests were used to score TCR-TCR, TCR-HLA and TCR-CMV co-occurrence, with a repertoire-size bias correction applied to TCR pairs. False discovery rates were estimated in a later analysis by permuting HLA or CMV assignments 20 times. In a later analysis, co-occurring TCRs were grouped using DBSCAN, and TCRdist sequence similarity was added for clustering within HLA-allele-positive subsets. Repertoires with fewer than 30,000 or more than 120,000 public chains, plus five repertoires with anomalous nucleotide sharing, were excluded from co-occurrence clustering. TCRdb carries this immuneACCESS record with in-frame sequences only. Its versions omit some clonotypes, under half of them owing to an unresolved V gene in the studies checked, with the rest unexplained. The V and J calls and clone size come from that table; D and trimming were worked out from the DNA. This sample's table lists 50,000 to 60,000 clones. Jointly, the top ten make up 3% to 4% of the sample.

CDR1 and CDR2 were assigned from the germline V gene as KGHSH and LQKENI. Its CDR3 holds 16 amino acids, cysteine through phenylalanine. CDR3 DNA is the only sequence kept; it has 48 bases, read in frame from the first base. V trim: 3 bases; J trim: 2 bases; unmatched bases: 7. The cohort consisted of 600 to 750 healthy bone marrow donors. Cohort members were all nominally healthy when sampled, although unrecorded immune exposures were likely present. The donor tested CMV seronegative and was one of the 352 seronegative cohort members. A peripheral blood sample was provided by each donor, and peripheral blood mononuclear cells were used for TCR beta sequencing. Genomic DNA was extracted from the blood cell samples with the Qiagen DNeasy Blood Extraction Kit. Findings and caveats that apply to the study as a whole: A later analysis found that TCR association rates varied across HLA loci, with DRB1 alleles showing the most associated TCRs and HLA-C alleles the fewest. In both the original and validation cohorts, the classifier was reported to diagnose cytomegalovirus status with high specificity and sensitivity. The authors suggested that the approach could potentially be extended to other disease states and immunological phenotypes. When HLA alleles, especially DR and DQ, strongly co-occurred, attributing TCR associations to individual alleles was difficult. In vitro tests confirmed that a few of the cytomegalovirus-associated TCR beta chains recognize cytomegalovirus antigens. For the cohort, immune exposure information was limited to CMV serostatus. Because HLA typing was missing for some donors at each locus, association tests included only the typed subset. In a later analysis, several top co-occurrence clusters were reported to appear linked to parvovirus B19, influenza, CMV and Epstein-Barr virus. V-gene and J-gene trimming of TCR beta chains was associated with a missense DCLRE1C variant in a later genetic analysis, and the association was replicated in an independent cohort. A further reported finding was that TCR beta sequences accurately predicted the HLA-A and HLA-B alleles for most subjects in the first cohort. The presence/absence analyses assumed that sequencing depth was roughly uniform across donors, and that assumption may not be true. A cluster of highly shared sequence variants was judged likely to be a technical artifact of the sequencing pipeline. In an earlier analysis of around 600 of the donors, most TCR beta V segments appeared in productive rearrangements about 90% or about 30% of the time, broadly matching IMGT annotations. Correlated functional status among segregating V segments might be attributable to linkage disequilibrium, but an unknown experimental factor could not be ruled out. Compared with the roughly 600-donor mean, donors in an Asian-associated ancestry cluster had fewer N-insertions in productive TCRs, according to a later genetic analysis. The cohort was sequenced for TCR beta chains only, and without alpha or paired-chain data the features that could be detected were limited. A later analysis found that HLA-associated TCR beta chains were more clonally expanded and had lower generation probabilities than equally common non-associated chains. Because counts were too low, 15 or so rarely observed V segments, including chromosome 9 orphons, were excluded from the earlier analysis of 587 of the donors. A total of roughly 160 TCR beta chains were listed by the study as associated with cytomegalovirus. According to a later analysis, most CMV-associated TCR beta chains appeared to be HLA-restricted, and the HLA associations seemed to be driven largely by CMV exposure. While some public TCRs were present in many individuals, most TCR sequences turned up only very rarely across donors. Specific HLA alleles were associated with 15,000 to 20,000 TCR beta sequences at a false discovery rate of 0.05 in a later analysis. Because the 87-base-pair reads could not distinguish some IMGT-functional V segments, including TRBV6-2 and TRBV6-3, those segments were excluded.

The rearrangement combines TRBV18 with TRBJ2-7; TRBD1 agrees with 10 junctional bases. The sample comprised PBMCs. This sequence originates from a male donor in good health and CMV-seronegative. CDR3 protein: CASSPDRGTFAYEQYF. The base sequence is TGTGCCAGCTCACCGGACAGGGGGACCTTCGCCTACGAGCAGTACTTC.